Below, 25 T cell receptor beta chains from the same sample are listed, as sequenced in a study of long-term antiretroviral therapy in people with HIV. Survey-level resolution applied to immunoSEQ assay v3.0. Sequencing used immunoSEQ multiplex PCR; TCRdb keeps in-frame clones, though not all of them. The table shows about 30,000 clones, with about 95% occurring only once. Sequenced material: unsorted PBMCs, taken 5.3 years after starting antiretroviral therapy. These receptors originate from a man in his thirties or forties with HIV.

This clone was observed once. The chain couples TRBV10-3 to TRBJ1-2; no definite D call. The CDR3 contains 15 residues. Deletions cut 6 bases from V and 5 bases from J, with 19 bases between. CDR1 is ENHRY and CDR2 is SYGVKD in the germline V gene. The CDR3 protein is CAISPSAVDPYGYTF. The CDR3 nucleotides are TGTGCCATCAGCCCATCCGCAGTAGACCCATATGGCTACACCTTC.

J is TRBJ2-7 and V is TRBV6-1; no clear D. The germline V and J ends were trimmed by 1 base and 9 bases, with 19 bases remaining between them. This CDR3 region has 15 residues. Germline CDR1 and CDR2: MNHNS and SASEGT. The CDR3 loop is CASSEGLGWSTGQYF. The DNA for the CDR3 is TGTGCCAGCAGTGAAGGGTTAGGGTGGAGTACGGGGCAGTACTTC.

The chain uses TRBV5-8 and TRBJ1-1; the D is unclear. V was trimmed by 4 bases and J by 1 base, leaving 11 bases between them. CDR1 SGHTS and CDR2 YDEGEE come from the germline V gene. The CDR3 is 14 amino acids. The CDR3 DNA reads as TGTGCCAGCAGCCTGCTCGGTCGGAACACTGAAGCTTTCTTT. Its protein product is CASSLLGRNTEAFF.

The V and J genes are TRBV21-1 and TRBJ1-1. TRBV21-1 is deemed a pseudogene. The CDR3 extends over 15 amino acids. For the CDR3, the DNA is TGTGCCAGCGGTAGGGTTGGGGGGCGCCGCACTGAAGCTTTCTTT. The encoded protein is CASGRVGGRRTEAFF.

V and J are TRBV11-2 and TRBJ2-1; 7 bases are shared with TRBD2. Germline assignment: CDR1 SGHAT and CDR2 FQNNGV. V lost 1 base to trimming and J lost 4 bases; unmatched junction nucleotides: 10. This CDR3 has 17 residues. CDR3 residues: CASSLGRAGNRYNEQFF. CDR3 DNA: TGTGCCAGCAGCTTAGGGAGAGCGGGGAACAGATACAATGAGCAGTTCTTC.

The rearrangement joins TRBV6-4 to TRBJ2-2; D is ambiguous. The V gene lost 6 bases and the J gene lost 2 bases, with 4 bases spanning the gap. Germline V CDR1 and CDR2: MRHNA, SNTAGT. This CDR3 spans 12 amino acids. CDR3 nucleotides: TGTGCCAGCAGCCACAACACCGGGGAGCTGTTTTTT. This encodes CASSHNTGELFF.

V is TRBV4-3 and J is TRBJ1-4; D is uncertain. Germline CDR1 LGHNA, CDR2 YSLEER. There are 15 residues in the CDR3. V was shortened by 4 bases and J by 3 bases, with 12 bases between the two germline ends. CDR3 sequence reads: CASSPRALSNEKLFF. The CDR3, as DNA: TGCGCCAGCAGCCCCCGGGCACTGTCTAATGAAAAACTGTTTTTT.

V gene TRBV27 combines with J gene TRBJ2-6; 8 nucleotides align to TRBD1. J was trimmed by 2 bases and V by 4 bases; bases with no gene match: 1. This CDR3 is built from 15 residues. Germline V CDR1 and CDR2: MNHEY, SMNVEV (reference sequence). Written as DNA, the CDR3 is TGTGCCAGCAGTTCACAGGGGGCTGGGGCCAACGTCCTGACTTTC. Its protein is CASSSQGAGANVLTF.

The chain carries TRBV19 and TRBJ1-5; the match to TRBD1 covers 7 bases. The CDR3 contains 15 residues. CDR1 LNHDA and CDR2 SQIVND come from the germline V gene (reference sequence). Trimming at V came to 7 bases and at J to 2 bases, leaving 8 bases not matched to a gene. The CDR3 loop reads CASNSQGPGNQPQHF. The CDR3 DNA reads as TGTGCCAGTAACTCACAGGGGCCGGGCAATCAGCCCCAGCATTTT.

V is TRBV19 and J is TRBJ2-7; 10 nucleotides line up with TRBD1. From germline, CDR1 is LNHDA and CDR2 SQIVND (reference sequence). This CDR3 region has 16 residues. The V and J ends lost 6 bases and 2 bases, in that order; junction bases with no gene match: 10. The CDR3 is CASSTGGDRGAYEQYF. The DNA of the CDR3 is TGTGCCAGTAGCACTGGGGGGGACAGGGGAGCCTACGAGCAGTACTTC.

The V call is TRBV6-4, the J call TRBJ1-1; D is unclear. CDR3 length equals 14 residues. Trimming stripped 2 bases from V and 4 bases from J, with 11 bases between. CDR1 and CDR2 (germline): MRHNA, SNTAGT. The DNA for the CDR3 is TGTGCCAGCAGTGACGGCACGGGAGGCACTGAAGCTTTCTTT. It encodes CASSDGTGGTEAFF.

The chain joins TRBV13 to TRBJ1-2, with unresolved D. The V gene lost 2 bases and the J gene lost 1 base, with 11 bases spanning the gap. CDR1 and CDR2 from the germline V gene are PRHDT and FYEKMQ (reference sequence). This CDR3 contains 15 residues. Written as DNA, the CDR3 is TGTGCCAGCAGCTTAAAAGGGCAGTATAACTATGGCTACACCTTC. This codes for CASSLKGQYNYGYTF.

The chain links TRBV6-5 to TRBJ2-7; no clear D. CDR1 and CDR2 from the germline V gene are MNHEY and SVGAGI. V dropped 6 bases and J dropped 0 bases, with 3 bases sitting between them. The CDR3 has 11 residues. The CDR3 nucleotides read TGTGCCAGCAGGATCTCCTACGAGCAGTACTTC. Encoded protein: CASRISYEQYF.

The chain is built from TRBV28 and TRBJ2-7; no firm D call. The germline V and J ends were trimmed by 7 bases and 0 bases, with 13 bases remaining between them. Per the germline V gene, CDR1 is MDHEN and CDR2 is SYDVKM. The CDR3 length is 14 residues. CDR3 in DNA: TGTGCCAGCAATTCCCCCAGAGCCTCCTACGAGCAGTACTTC. It translates to CASNSPRASYEQYF.

This chain connects TRBV5-6 to TRBJ1-4; no reliable D call. V lost 1 base and J lost 4, with 8 bases in between. Germline CDR1 SGHDT, CDR2 YYEEEE. The CDR3 runs 14 residues. CDR3 amino acids: CASSLRRGNEKLFF. The CDR3, as DNA: TGTGCCAGCAGCTTGCGCCGGGGTAATGAAAAACTGTTTTTT.

The chain has TRBV7-9 and TRBJ2-7; the D is unclear. This CDR3 comprises 11 residues. Germline CDR1 SEHNR, CDR2 FQNEAQ (reference sequence). Trimming shortened V by 3 bases and J by 3 bases, and 3 bases separated the two germline ends. CDR3 DNA: TGTGCCAGCAGCTTGAACTACGAGCAGTACTTC. Amino acid sequence: CASSLNYEQYF.

V and J are TRBV7-9 and TRBJ2-2; D unresolved. In germline, CDR1 is SEHNR, CDR2 FQNEAQ (reference sequence). The V end was cut by 2 bases, the J end by 5 bases, with 15 bases between. The CDR3 contains 16 residues. This CDR3 reads CASSLTVTGWTGELFF. Written as DNA, the CDR3 is TGTGCCAGCAGCTTAACCGTGACGGGCTGGACCGGGGAGCTGTTTTTT.

J is TRBJ1-5 and V is TRBV15, with 10 bases that match TRBD1. The CDR3 is made up of 14 amino acids. CDR1 and CDR2 (germline): LNHNV, YYDKDF (reference sequence). The ends lost 9 bases at V and 5 bases at J; junction bases unmatched: 7. CDR3 coding DNA: TGTGCCACTCGGGACGGGACAGGGGATCAGCCCCAGCATTTT. It codes for CATRDGTGDQPQHF.

The J gene is TRBJ2-6, the V gene TRBV2; D is possibly TRBD1 (6 bases). The V gene lost 11 bases and the J gene lost 4 bases, with 21 bases spanning the gap. CDR3 size: 16 residues. CDR1 SNHLY and CDR2 FYNNEI come from the germline V gene. This chain's CDR3 is CACYFQGNRGANVLTF. The CDR3 DNA follows: TGTGCCTGCTATTTTCAGGGGAACAGGGGGGCCAACGTCCTGACTTTC. The full variable domain, completed using reference TRBV2 and TRBJ2-6, is EPEVTQTPSHQVTQMGQEVILRCVPISNHLYFYWYRQILGQKVEFLVSFYNNEISEKSEIFDDQFSVERPDGSNFTLKIRSTKLEDSAMYFCACYFQGNRGANVLTFGAGSRLTVL.

In this sample, this clone turned up once. This chain links TRBV2 with TRBJ2-4, with 7 bases lining up with TRBD2. V trimming: 8 bases; J trimming: 0 bases; junction bases outside the gene matches: 7. Looked up from germline, CDR1 is SNHLY and CDR2 is FYNNEI. This CDR3 region has 15 residues. The CDR3 DNA follows: TGTGCCAGCGGGGACGGGAGGTTAGCCAAAAACATTCAGTACTTC. Protein sequence: CASGDGRLAKNIQYF.

V gene TRBV28 combines with J gene TRBJ2-7; no reliable D call. The germline CDR1 and CDR2 sequences are MDHEN and SYDVKM. V was clipped by 1 base and J by 1 base, with 14 bases between them. The CDR3 covers 16 residues. CDR3 in DNA: TGTGCCAGCAGTTTATCGTCCCACGCGAATTCCTACGAGCAGTACTTC. It yields the protein CASSLSSHANSYEQYF.

The rearrangement uses TRBV10-3 and TRBJ1-3, with 7 nucleotides matching TRBD1. The J segment lost 0 bases and the V segment lost 9 bases, leaving 5 bases of the junction unmatched. Germline-derived CDR1 and CDR2 are ENHRY and SYGVKD. This CDR3 is 14 amino acids long. The CDR3 spells CAILTGASGNTIYF. CDR3 bases: TGTGCCATTTTAACAGGGGCCTCTGGAAACACCATATATTTT.

The chain links TRBV6-6 to TRBJ1-1; 8 nucleotides agree with TRBD1. Germline CDR1 is MNHNY and CDR2 is SVGAGI (reference sequence). The J segment lost 4 bases and the V segment lost 5 bases, leaving 6 bases of the junction unmatched. There are 14 residues in the CDR3. The CDR3 sequence is CASSTPGGPTEAFF. CDR3 sequence (DNA): TGTGCCAGCAGTACCCCAGGGGGCCCCACTGAAGCTTTCTTT.

This clone was counted a few times. This rearrangement joins TRBV30 to TRBJ1-5; maybe TRBD1 (5 bases). The CDR3 is 14 amino acids. Trimming removed 4 bases at V and 4 bases at J, with 14 bases between. Germline CDR1 is GTSNPN and CDR2 is SVGIG (reference sequence). The CDR3 region is CAWNRGGRNQPQHF. The CDR3 bases are TGTGCCTGGAATCGGGGGGGAAGGAATCAGCCCCAGCATTTT.

In its sample, this clone was seen once. V is TRBV6-5 and J is TRBJ2-7; TRBD1 matches 8 bases. CDR1 is MNHEY and CDR2 is SVGAGI in the germline V gene. J was trimmed by 5 bases and V by 4 bases; bases with no gene match: 10. CDR3 length: 15 amino acids. CDR3 sequence (DNA): TGTGCCAGCAGTTTGGGGAGACAGGGGTCCCACGAGCAGTACTTC. Protein product: CASSLGRQGSHEQYF.